This record covers a single TCR beta chain. Authors' methods: Amplification of reference gene primers was used by the study to estimate nucleated cell counts. TCRdb's table, derived via immunoSEQ multiplex PCR, lists solely in-frame clones and lacks some. V and J calls and clone size come straight from that table; D and trimming were deduced from the DNA. Of more than 100,000 clones listed, more than 75% are singletons. The sample comes from a study of blood T cell repertoires in COVID-19. About the study: Both acute and convalescent COVID-19 samples were obtained from the United States, Italy and Spain.

Germline V gene data show CDR1 as SQVTM and CDR2 as ANQGSEA. This CDR3 has 15 residues. V lost 4 bases and J lost 5; bases outside the gene matches: 7. V gene TRBV29-1 combines with J gene TRBJ2-1; 11 nucleotides align to TRBD2. The clonotype was recovered from a human donor in a cohort sampled during active COVID-19. Sequencing input: peripheral blood. CDR3: CSVAPGLAVNNEQFF. The CDR3 nucleotides read TGCAGCGTTGCCCCGGGACTAGCGGTCAACAATGAGCAGTTCTTC.